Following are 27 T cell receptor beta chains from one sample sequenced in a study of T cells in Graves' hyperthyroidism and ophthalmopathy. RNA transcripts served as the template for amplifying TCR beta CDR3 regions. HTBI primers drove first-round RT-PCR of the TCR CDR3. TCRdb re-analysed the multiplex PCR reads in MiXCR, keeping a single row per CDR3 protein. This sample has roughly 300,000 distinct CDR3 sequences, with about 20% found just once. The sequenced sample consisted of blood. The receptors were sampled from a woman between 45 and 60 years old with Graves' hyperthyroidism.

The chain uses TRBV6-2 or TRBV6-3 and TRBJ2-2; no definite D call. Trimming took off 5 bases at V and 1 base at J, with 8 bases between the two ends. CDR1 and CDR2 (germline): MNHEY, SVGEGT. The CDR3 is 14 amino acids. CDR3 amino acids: CASSLRWNTGELFF. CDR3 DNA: TGTGCCAGCAGTCTCCGGTGGAACACCGGGGAGCTGTTTTTT.

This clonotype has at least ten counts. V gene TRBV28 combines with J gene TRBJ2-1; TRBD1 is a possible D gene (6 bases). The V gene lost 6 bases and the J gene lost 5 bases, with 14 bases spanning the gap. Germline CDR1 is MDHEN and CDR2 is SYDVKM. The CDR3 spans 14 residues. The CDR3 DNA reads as TGTGCCAGCAGCTCTGGACAGTTAAACAATGAGCAGTTCTTC. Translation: CASSSGQLNNEQFF.

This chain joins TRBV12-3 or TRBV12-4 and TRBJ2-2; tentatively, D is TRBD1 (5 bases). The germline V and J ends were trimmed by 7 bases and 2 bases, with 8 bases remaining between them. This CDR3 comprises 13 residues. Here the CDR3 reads CASTWGNTGELFF. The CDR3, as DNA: TGTGCCAGCACGTGGGGCAACACCGGGGAGCTGTTTTTT.

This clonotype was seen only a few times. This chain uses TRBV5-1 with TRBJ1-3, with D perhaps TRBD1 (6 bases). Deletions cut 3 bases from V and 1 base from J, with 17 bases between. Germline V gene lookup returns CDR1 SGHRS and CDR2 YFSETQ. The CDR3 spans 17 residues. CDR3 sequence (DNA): TGCGCCAGCAGCTGGATACCGGGACAAATTTCTGGAAACACCATATATTTT. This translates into CASSWIPGQISGNTIYF.

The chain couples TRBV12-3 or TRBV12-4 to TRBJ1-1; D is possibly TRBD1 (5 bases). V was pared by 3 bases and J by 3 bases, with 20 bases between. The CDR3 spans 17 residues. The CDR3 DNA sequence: TGTGCCAGCAGTTTGGAGCAGGGCCTCGTCGGCTACACTGAAGCTTTCTTT. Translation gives CASSLEQGLVGYTEAFF.

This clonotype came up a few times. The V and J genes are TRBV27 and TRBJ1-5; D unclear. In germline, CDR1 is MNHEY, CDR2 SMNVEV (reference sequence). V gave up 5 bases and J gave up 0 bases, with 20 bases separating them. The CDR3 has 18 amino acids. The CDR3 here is CASSPSILQLYSNQPQHF. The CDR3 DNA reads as TGTGCCAGCAGTCCCTCGATCCTACAGCTTTATAGCAATCAGCCCCAGCATTTT.

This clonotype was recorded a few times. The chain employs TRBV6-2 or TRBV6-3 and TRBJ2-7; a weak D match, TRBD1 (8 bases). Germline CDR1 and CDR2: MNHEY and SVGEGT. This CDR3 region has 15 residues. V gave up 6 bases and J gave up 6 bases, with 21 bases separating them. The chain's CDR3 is CASRITGGERAEQYF. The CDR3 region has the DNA TGTGCCAGCAGGATCACAGGGGGGGAGCGAGCCGAGCAGTACTTC.

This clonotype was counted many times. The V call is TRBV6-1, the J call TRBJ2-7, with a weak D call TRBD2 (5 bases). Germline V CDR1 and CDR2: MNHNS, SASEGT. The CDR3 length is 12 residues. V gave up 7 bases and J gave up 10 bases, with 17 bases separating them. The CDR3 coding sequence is TGTGCCAGCATCCGGAGCGACGGGGTCCAGTACTTC. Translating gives CASIRSDGVQYF.

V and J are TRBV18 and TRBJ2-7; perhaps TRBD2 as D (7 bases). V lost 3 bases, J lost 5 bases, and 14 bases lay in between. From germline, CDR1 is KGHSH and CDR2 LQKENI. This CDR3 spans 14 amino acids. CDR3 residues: CASSPAGAPDEQYF. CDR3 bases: TGTGCCAGCTCACCCGCGGGGGCTCCGGACGAGCAGTACTTC.

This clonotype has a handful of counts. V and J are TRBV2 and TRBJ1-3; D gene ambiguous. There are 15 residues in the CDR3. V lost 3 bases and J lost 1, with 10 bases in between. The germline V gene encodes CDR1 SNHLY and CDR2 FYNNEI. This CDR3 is CASSDAGVSGNTIYF. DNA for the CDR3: TGTGCCAGCAGTGACGCAGGAGTGTCTGGAAACACCATATATTTT.

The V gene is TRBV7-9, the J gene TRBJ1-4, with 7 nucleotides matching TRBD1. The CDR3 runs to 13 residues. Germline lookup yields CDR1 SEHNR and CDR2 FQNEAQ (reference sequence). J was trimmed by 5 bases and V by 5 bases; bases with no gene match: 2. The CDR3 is CASSKTGNEKLFF. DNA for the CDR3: TGTGCCAGCAGCAAGACAGGGAATGAAAAACTGTTTTTT.

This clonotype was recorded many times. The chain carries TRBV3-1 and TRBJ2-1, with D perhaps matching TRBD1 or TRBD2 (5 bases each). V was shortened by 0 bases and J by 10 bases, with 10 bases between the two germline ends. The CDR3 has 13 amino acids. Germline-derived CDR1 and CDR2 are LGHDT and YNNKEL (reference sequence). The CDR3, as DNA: TGTGCCAGCAGCCAAGATCTTGGGGGAGAGCAGTTCTTC. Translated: CASSQDLGGEQFF.

The CDR3 here is CSAKGYGYTF. In nucleotides, the CDR3 is TGCAGTGCTAAAGGCTATGGCTACACCTTC. The V gene is TRBV20-1, the J gene TRBJ1-2; D gene unclear. The CDR3 consists of 10 residues. Germline V CDR1 and CDR2: DFQATT, SNEGSKA (reference sequence). Trimming left V 4 bases short and J 4 bases short, with 4 bases between.

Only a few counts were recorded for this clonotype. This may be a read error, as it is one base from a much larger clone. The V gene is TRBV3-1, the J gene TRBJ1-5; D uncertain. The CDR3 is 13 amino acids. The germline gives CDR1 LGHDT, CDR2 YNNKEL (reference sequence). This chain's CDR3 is CASGQTRDQPQHF. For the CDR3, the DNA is TGTGCCAGCGGCCAGACTAGAGATCAGCCCCAGCATTTT.

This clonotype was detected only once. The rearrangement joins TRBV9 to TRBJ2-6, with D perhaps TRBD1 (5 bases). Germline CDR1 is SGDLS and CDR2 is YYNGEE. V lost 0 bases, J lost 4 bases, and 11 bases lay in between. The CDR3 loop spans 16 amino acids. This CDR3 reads CASSVVSGLGANVLTF. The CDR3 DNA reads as TGTGCCAGCAGCGTAGTTTCAGGGCTCGGGGCCAACGTCCTGACTTTC.

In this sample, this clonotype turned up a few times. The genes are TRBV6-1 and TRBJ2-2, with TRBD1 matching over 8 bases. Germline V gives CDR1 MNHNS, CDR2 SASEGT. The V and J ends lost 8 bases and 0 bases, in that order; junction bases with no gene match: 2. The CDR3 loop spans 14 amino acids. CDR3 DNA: TGTGCCAGCCAGGGGGCCCCGAACACCGGGGAGCTGTTTTTT. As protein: CASQGAPNTGELFF.

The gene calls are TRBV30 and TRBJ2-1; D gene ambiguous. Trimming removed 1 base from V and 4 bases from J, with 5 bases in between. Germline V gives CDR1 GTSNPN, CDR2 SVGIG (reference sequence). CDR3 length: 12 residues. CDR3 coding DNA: TGTGCCTGGAGTGGACCGTACAATGAGCAGTTCTTC. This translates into CAWSGPYNEQFF.

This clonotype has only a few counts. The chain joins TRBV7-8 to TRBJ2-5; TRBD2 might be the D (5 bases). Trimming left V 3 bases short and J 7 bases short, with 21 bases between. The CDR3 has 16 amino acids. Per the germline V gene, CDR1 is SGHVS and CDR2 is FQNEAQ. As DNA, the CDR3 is TGTGCCAGCAGCTTGGATTTGGGAGTGGGGAGTAGGACCCAGTACTTC. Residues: CASSLDLGVGSRTQYF.

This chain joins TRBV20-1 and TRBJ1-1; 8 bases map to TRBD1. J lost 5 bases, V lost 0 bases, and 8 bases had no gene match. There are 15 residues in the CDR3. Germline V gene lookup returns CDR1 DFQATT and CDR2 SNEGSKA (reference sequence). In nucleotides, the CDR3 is TGCAGTGCTAGAGATCGGACAGGGCGGCGGACTGAAGCTTTCTTT. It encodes CSARDRTGRRTEAFF.

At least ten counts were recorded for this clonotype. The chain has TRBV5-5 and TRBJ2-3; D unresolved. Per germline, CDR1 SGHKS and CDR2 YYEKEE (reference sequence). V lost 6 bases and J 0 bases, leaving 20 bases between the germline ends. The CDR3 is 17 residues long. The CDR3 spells CASTEKFQIYSTDTQYF. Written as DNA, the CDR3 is TGTGCCAGCACCGAGAAATTTCAGATATATAGCACAGATACGCAGTATTTT.

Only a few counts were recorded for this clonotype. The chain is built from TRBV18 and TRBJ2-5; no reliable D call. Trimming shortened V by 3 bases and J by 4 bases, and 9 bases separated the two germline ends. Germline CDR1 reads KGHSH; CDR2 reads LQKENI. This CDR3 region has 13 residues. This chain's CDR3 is CASSPPPTETQYF. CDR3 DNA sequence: TGTGCCAGCTCACCGCCACCGACAGAGACCCAGTACTTC. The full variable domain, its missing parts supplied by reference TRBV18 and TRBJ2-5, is NAGVMQNPRHLVRRRGQEARLRCSPMKGHSHVYWYRQLPEEGLKFMVYLQKENIIDESGMPKERFSAEFPKEGPSILRIQQVVRGDSAAYFCASSPPPTETQYFGPGTRLLVL.

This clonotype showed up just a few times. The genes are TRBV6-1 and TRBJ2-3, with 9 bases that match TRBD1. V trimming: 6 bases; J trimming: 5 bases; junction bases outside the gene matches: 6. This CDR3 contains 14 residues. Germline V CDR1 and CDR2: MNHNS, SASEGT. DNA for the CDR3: TGTGCCAGCAGCCCATTGGACAGGGGAGATACGCAGTATTTT. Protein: CASSPLDRGDTQYF.

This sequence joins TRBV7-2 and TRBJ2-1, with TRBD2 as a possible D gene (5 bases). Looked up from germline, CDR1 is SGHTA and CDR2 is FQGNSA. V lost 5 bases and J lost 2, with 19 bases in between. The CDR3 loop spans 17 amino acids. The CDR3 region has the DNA TGTGCCAGCAGCCAAGACCAAAGGGTCGGGGCCTACAATGAGCAGTTCTTC. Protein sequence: CASSQDQRVGAYNEQFF.

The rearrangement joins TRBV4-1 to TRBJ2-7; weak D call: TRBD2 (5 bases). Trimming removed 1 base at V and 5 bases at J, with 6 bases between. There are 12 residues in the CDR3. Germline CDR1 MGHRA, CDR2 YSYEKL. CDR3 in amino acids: CASSQVEDEQYF. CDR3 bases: TGCGCCAGCAGCCAAGTGGAGGACGAGCAGTACTTC.

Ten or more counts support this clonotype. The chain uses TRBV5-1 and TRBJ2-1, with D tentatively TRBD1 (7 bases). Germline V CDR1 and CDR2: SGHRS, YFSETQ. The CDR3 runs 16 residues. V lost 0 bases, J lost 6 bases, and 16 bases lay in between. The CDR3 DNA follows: TGCGCCAGCAGCTTGGCGGGACAGACGGAGGGCAATGAGCAGTTCTTC. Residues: CASSLAGQTEGNEQFF.

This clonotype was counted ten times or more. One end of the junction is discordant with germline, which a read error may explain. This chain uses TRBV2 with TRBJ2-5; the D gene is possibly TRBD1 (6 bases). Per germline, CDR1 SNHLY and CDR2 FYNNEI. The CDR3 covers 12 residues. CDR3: CASSQGQGTQYF. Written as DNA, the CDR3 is TGTGCCAGCAGTCAGGGGCAAGGGACCCAGTACTTC. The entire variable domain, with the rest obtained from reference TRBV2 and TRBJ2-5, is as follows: EPEVTQTPSHQVTQMGQEVILRCVPISNHLYFYWYRQILGQKVEFLVSFYNNEISEKSEIFDDQFSVERPDGSNFTLKIRSTKLEDSAMYFCASSQGQGTQYFGPGTRLLVL.

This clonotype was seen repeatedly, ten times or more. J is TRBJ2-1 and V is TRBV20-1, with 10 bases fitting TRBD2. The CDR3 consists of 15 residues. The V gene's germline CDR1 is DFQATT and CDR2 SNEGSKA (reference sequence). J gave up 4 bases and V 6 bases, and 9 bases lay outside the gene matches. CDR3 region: CSAEAPGLAYNEQFF. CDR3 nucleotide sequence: TGCAGTGCCGAGGCTCCGGGACTAGCGTACAATGAGCAGTTCTTC.